The sequence of this T cell receptor (beta chain) was determined in a study of cytomegalovirus exposure and HLA in healthy donors (dated by TCRdb to about 2017). About the study as a whole: According to a later analysis, the 110 or so validation repertoires were produced on the same platform as the 666 repertoires of the first cohort. To predict cytomegalovirus infection status, the study brought together high-throughput TCR immunosequencing, statistical association of individual TCRs with disease status, and machine learning. The study aimed to test whether cataloging public T cell receptors could reveal signatures of past pathogen exposure. A separate validation cohort of roughly 120 different subjects was used in addition to the roughly 670-subject first cohort. The paper's findings and limits, for the study overall: The classifier was reported to diagnose cytomegalovirus status with high specificity and sensitivity in both the original cohort and the validation cohort. Most TCR sequences were seen in very few donors, while some public TCRs were found in many individuals. It was suggested by the authors that the approach could potentially be generalized to other disease states and immunological phenotypes. The validation cohort had no HLA typing available for a later analysis, so co-occurrence within that cohort was assessed over all 120 repertoires. The study listed 164 TCR beta chains as associated with cytomegalovirus. In a later analysis, TCRs clustered in the first cohort were found to also tend to co-occur in the 120 or so validation repertoires, with 90% to 95% of cluster scores above 0. In vitro tests confirmed that a few of the cytomegalovirus-associated TCR beta chains recognize cytomegalovirus antigens.

Separate from the roughly 650-subject first cohort, the validation cohort of 120 subjects was the group to which the donors belonged. In regard to this clone: The antigen it binds to is not known. No base quality information exists; no much larger clone differs at one position.

Cut back by 7 bases and 0 bases, the V and J ends lie 15 bases apart. There are 14 amino acids in the CDR3, from cysteine to phenylalanine inclusive. Just the 42-base CDR3 DNA is kept, in frame starting at base 1. The germline V gene encodes CDR1 SQVTM and CDR2 ANQGSEA. Library preparation was by the immunoSEQ multiplex PCR assay. On the study's bioinformatics: A statistical classification framework was built to diagnose cytomegalovirus status from the catalog of TCR beta chain sequences. TCRdb mirrors the immuneACCESS table, restricted to in-frame sequences. Some clones are absent from its copies; in checked studies, under half trace to an unresolved V gene, and the reason for the others is unknown. That table furnishes V, J and clone size, whereas the DNA furnished D and trimming. For this sample the table gives about 130,000 clones, of which roughly 90% were detected only once. In total, the top ten clones hold about 1.4% of the sample.

The receptor's source is a man in his thirties or forties in good health and CMV-seronegative. The sequencing sample was made of PBMCs. The rearranged chain carries TRBV29-1 and TRBJ1-1, with a weak D call of TRBD1 (6 bases match). The sequenced DNA is TGCAGCGGTCAACAGGGATTCATGAACACTGAAGCTTTCTTT. Protein translation: CSGQQGFMNTEAFF.